This T cell receptor beta chain came from a study of post-analysis software for immune sequencing data. Comments on this clonotype: What it binds is not known.

Germline V gives CDR1 KGHSH, CDR2 LQKENI. V was clipped by 5 bases and J by 2 bases; unmatched bases: 9. CDR3 length equals 16 residues. Prepared TCR beta cDNA libraries contained unique molecular identifiers. TCRdb reanalysed the PCR reads using MiXCR and keeps one entry per CDR3 protein. The sample records about 680,000 distinct CDR3 sequences, around 64% being singletons. Study-wide findings and caveats: Diversity measured as normalized Chao1 was significantly lower in multiple sclerosis patients than in controls. Strong co-clustering by F measure was evident for samples that had been prepared in the same batch. The study found TRBV5-6, TRBV5-1 and TRBV20-1 among five or six TRBV segments more frequent in patients than controls.

The TCR was taken from a girl under 10 years old with multiple sclerosis. The source material was blood. The rearrangement links TRBV18 to TRBJ2-3, with 8 bases aligning to TRBD2. The DNA of the CDR3 is TGTGCCAGCTCAAGTCAGCGGGGGTCCAACACAGATACGCAGTATTTT. Its translation is CASSSQRGSNTDTQYF.